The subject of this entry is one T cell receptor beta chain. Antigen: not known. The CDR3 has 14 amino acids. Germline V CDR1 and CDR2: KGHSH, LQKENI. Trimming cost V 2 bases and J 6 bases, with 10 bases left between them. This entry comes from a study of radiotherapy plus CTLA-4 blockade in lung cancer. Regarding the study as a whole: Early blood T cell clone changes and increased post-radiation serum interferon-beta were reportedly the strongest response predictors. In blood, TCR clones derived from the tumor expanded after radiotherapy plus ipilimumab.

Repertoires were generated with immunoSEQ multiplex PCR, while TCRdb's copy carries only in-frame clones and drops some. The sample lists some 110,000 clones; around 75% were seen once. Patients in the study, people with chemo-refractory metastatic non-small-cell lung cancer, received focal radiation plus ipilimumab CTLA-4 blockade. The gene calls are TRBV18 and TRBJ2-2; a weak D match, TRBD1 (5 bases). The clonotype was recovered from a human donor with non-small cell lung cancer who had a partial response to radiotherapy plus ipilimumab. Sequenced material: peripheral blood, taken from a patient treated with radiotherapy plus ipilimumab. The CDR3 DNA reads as TGTGCCAGCTCACCAACAAGGGGTGCCGGGGAGCTGTTTTTT. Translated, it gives CASSPTRGAGELFF.